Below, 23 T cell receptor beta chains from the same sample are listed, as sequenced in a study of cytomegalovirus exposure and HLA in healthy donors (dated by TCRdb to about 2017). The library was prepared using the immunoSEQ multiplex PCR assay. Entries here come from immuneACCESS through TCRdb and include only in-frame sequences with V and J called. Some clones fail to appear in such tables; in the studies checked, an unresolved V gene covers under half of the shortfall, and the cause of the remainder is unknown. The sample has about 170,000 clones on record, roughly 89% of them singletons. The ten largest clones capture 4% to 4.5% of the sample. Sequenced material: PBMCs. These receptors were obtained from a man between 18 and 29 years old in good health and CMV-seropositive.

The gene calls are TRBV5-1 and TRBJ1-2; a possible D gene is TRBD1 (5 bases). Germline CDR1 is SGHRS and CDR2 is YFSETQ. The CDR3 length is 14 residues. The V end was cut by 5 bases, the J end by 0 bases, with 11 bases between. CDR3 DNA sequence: TGCGCCAGCAGTCTTTTGACAGCTAACTATGGCTACACCTTC. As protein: CASSLLTANYGYTF.

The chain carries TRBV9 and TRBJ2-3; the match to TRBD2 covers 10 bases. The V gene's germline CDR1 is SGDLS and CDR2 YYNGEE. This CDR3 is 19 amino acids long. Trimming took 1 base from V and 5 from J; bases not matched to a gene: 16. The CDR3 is CASSVTGAASGSSKDTQYF. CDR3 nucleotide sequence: TGTGCCAGCAGCGTAACAGGGGCGGCTAGCGGGAGCAGTAAAGATACGCAGTATTTT.

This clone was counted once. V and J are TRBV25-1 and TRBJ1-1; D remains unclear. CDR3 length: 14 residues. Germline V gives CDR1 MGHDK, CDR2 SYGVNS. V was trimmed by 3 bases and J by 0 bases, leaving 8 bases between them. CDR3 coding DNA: TGTGCCAGCAGTGATCCGCAGGTGAACACTGAAGCTTTCTTT. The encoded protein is CASSDPQVNTEAFF.

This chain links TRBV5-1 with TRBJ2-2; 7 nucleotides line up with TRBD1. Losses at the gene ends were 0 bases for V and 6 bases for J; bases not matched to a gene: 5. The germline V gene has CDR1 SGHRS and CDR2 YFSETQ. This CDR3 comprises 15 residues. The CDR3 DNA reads TGCGCCAGCAGCTTGGATAAAACAGGGGCCGGGGAGCTGTTTTTT. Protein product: CASSLDKTGAGELFF.

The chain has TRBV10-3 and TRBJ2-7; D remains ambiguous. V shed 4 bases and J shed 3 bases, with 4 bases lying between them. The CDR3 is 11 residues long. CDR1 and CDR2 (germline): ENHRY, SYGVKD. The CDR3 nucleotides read TGTGCCATCAGTGCGGGCTACGAGCAGTACTTC. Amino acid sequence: CAISAGYEQYF.

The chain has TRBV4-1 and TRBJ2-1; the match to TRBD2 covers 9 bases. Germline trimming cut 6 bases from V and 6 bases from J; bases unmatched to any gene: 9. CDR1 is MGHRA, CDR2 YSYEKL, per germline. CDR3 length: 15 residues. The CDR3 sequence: CASSIGGLALNEQFF. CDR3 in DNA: TGCGCCAGCAGTATAGGTGGACTAGCGCTCAATGAGCAGTTCTTC.

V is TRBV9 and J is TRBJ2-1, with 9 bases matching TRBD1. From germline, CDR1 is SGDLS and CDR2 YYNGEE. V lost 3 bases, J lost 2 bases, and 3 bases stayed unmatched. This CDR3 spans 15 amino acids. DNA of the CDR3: TGTGCCAGCAGCGCCGGGACAGGGACCTACAATGAGCAGTTCTTC. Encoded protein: CASSAGTGTYNEQFF.

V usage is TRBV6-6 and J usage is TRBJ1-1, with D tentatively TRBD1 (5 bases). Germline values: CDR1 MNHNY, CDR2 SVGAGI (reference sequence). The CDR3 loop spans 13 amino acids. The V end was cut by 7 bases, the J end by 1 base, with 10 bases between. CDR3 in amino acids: CASNVGANTEAFF. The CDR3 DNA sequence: TGTGCCAGCAACGTAGGGGCGAACACTGAAGCTTTCTTT.

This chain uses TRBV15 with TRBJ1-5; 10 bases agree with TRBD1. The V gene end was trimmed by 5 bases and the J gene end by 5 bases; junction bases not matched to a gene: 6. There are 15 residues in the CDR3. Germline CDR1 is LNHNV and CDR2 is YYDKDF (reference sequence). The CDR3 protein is CATSGQGGNYQPQHF. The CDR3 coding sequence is TGTGCCACCAGCGGACAGGGGGGGAACTATCAGCCCCAGCATTTT.

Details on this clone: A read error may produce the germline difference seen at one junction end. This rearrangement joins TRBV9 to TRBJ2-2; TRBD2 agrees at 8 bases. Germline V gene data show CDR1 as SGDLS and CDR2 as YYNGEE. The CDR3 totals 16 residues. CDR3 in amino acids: CASSVGGSGNAGELFF. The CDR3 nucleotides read TGTGCCAGCAGCGTAGGCGGTAGCGGGAACGCCGGGGAGCTGTTTTTT.

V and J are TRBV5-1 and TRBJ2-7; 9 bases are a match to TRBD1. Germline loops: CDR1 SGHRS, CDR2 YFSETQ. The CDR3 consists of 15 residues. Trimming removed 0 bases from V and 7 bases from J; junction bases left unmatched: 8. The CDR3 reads CASSLVGQGTGEQYF. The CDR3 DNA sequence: TGCGCCAGCAGCTTGGTTGGACAGGGGACGGGGGAGCAGTACTTC.

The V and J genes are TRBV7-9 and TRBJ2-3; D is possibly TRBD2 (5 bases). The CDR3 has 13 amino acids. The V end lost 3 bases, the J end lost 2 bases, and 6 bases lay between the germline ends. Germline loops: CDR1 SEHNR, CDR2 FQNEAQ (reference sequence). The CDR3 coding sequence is TGTGCCAGCAGCTTCCGGGACACAGATACGCAGTATTTT. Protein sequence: CASSFRDTDTQYF.

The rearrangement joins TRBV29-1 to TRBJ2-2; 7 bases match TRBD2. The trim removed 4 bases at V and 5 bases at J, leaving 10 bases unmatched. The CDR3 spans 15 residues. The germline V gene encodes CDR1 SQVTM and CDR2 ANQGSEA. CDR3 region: CSVGEGGRPTGELFF. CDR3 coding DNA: TGCAGCGTTGGCGAGGGCGGGAGACCTACCGGGGAGCTGTTTTTT.

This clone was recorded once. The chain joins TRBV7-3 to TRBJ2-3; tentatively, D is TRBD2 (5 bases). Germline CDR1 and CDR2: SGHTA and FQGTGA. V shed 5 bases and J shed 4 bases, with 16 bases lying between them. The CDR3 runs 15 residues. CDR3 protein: CASSPLGNSPDTQYF. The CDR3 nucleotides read TGTGCCAGCAGCCCCCTCGGGAACTCGCCAGATACGCAGTATTTT.

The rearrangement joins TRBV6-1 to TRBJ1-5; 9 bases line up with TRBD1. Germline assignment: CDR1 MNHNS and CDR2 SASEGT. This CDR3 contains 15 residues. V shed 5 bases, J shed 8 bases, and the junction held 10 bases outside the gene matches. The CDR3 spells CASSRWGQGIEPQHF. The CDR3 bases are TGTGCCAGCAGTAGATGGGGACAGGGTATTGAGCCCCAGCATTTT.

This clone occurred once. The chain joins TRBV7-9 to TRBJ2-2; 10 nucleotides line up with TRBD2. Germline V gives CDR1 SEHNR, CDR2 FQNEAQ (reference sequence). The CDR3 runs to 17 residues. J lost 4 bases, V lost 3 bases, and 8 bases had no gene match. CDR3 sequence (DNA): TGTGCCAGCAGCTTCACGCTAGCGGGAGTGACCACCGGGGAGCTGTTTTTT. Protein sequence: CASSFTLAGVTTGELFF.

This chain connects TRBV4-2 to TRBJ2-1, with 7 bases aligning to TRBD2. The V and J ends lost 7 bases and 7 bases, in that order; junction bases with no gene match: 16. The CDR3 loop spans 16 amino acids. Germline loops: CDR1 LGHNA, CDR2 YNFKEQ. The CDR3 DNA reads TGTGCCAGCAACCCCTTTTCGGGCGGGAGAGGTAATGAGCAGTTCTTC. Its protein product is CASNPFSGGRGNEQFF.

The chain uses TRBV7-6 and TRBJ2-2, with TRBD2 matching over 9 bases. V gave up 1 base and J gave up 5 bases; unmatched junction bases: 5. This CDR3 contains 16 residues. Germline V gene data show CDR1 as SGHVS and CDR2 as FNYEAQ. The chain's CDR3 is CASSLVEGLATGELFF. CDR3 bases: TGTGCCAGCAGCTTAGTGGAGGGACTAGCTACCGGGGAGCTGTTTTTT. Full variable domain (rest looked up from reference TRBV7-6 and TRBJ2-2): GAGVSQSPRYKVTKRGQDVALRCDPISGHVSLYWYRQALGQGPEFLTYFNYEAQQDKSGLPNDRFSAERPEGSISTLTIQRTEQRDSAMYRCASSLVEGLATGELFFGEGSRLTVL.

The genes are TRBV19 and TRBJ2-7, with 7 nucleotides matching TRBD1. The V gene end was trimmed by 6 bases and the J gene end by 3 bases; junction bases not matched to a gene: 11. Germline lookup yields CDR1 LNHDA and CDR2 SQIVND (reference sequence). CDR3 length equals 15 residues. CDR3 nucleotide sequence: TGTGCCAGTAGCCGGGACAGCCCTCCAAGCTACGAGCAGTACTTC. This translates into CASSRDSPPSYEQYF.

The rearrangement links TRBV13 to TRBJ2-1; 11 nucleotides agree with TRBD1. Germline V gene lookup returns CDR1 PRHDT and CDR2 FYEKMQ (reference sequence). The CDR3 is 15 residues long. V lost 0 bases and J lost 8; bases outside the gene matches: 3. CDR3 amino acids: CASSLGDRGRDEQFF. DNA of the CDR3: TGTGCCAGCAGCTTAGGGGACAGGGGGCGGGATGAGCAGTTCTTC.

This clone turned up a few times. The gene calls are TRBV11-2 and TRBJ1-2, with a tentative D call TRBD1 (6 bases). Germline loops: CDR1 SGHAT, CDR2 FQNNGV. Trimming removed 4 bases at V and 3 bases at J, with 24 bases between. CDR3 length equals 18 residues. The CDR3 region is CASSSFPSGDGGDYGYTF. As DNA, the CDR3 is TGTGCCAGCAGCTCCTTCCCCTCAGGGGATGGGGGAGACTATGGCTACACCTTC.

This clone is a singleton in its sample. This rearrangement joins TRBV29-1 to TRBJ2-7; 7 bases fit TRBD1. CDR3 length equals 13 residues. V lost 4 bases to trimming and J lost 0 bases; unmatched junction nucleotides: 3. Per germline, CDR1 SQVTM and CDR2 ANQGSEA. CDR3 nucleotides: TGCAGCGTTGTGGGACAGAGCTCCTACGAGCAGTACTTC. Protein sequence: CSVVGQSSYEQYF.

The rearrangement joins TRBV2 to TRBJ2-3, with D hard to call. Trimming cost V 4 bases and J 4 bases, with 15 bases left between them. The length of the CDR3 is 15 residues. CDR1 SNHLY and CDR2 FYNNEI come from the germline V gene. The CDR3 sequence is CASSVYPGLSDTQYF. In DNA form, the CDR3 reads TGTGCCAGCAGTGTGTATCCTGGCCTCTCAGATACGCAGTATTTT.